The next 21 T cell receptor beta chains were all read from a single sample in a study of memory CD4+ T cells and cytomegalovirus serostatus. Sequencing used immunoSEQ multiplex PCR; TCRdb keeps in-frame clones, though not all of them. The table shows roughly 67,000 clones, with 76% occurring only once. The sort gate was single viable CD3+CD4+CD8-CD45RO+ cells for memory CD4+ T cells. The sample consisted of memory CD4+ T cells from blood. These receptors were collected from an adult in good health and CMV-seropositive.

The chain combines TRBV9 with TRBJ2-4, with 7 positions matching TRBD2. CDR1 and CDR2 (germline): SGDLS, YYNGEE. The length of the CDR3 is 14 residues. V trimming: 4 bases; J trimming: 7 bases; junction bases outside the gene matches: 8. Here the CDR3 DNA reads TGTGCCAGCAGCTTGGGGGAGGGGCGTAACATTCAGTACTTC. This translates into CASSLGEGRNIQYF.

The V and J genes are TRBV29-1 and TRBJ2-7, with TRBD2 as a possible D gene (5 bases). The CDR3 loop spans 12 amino acids. Between the trimmed V and J ends, which lost 2 bases and 0 bases, there was a span of 5 bases. Germline values: CDR1 SQVTM, CDR2 ANQGSEA. The CDR3 DNA reads TGCAGCGTTGAACGGGGCTCCTACGAGCAGTACTTC. It codes for CSVERGSYEQYF.

The J gene is TRBJ2-5, the V gene TRBV27; maybe TRBD2 (6 bases). The CDR3 is made up of 14 amino acids. Germline-derived CDR1 and CDR2 are MNHEY and SMNVEV (reference sequence). The ends were cut back, 5 bases at V and 7 bases at J, with 17 bases in the middle. CDR3 coding DNA: TGTGCCAGCAGTGTCACCCGGGACTTGGGGACCCAGTACTTC. Encoded protein: CASSVTRDLGTQYF.

The rearrangement joins TRBV28 to TRBJ2-5, with D possibly TRBD1 on 6 matching bases. The V and J ends lost 6 bases and 3 bases respectively, with 17 bases between them. From germline, CDR1 is MDHEN and CDR2 SYDVKM. This CDR3 spans 15 amino acids. CDR3: CASSRGGPQKETQYF. The CDR3 DNA is TGTGCCAGCAGCAGAGGGGGTCCCCAAAAAGAGACCCAGTACTTC.

This clone was recorded a few times. The V and J genes are TRBV5-1 and TRBJ1-3; D remains unclear. CDR1 is SGHRS, CDR2 YFSETQ, per germline. Trimming took 4 bases from V and 2 from J, leaving 19 bases between them. The CDR3 covers 17 residues. The CDR3 DNA is TGCGCCAGCAGCAGTGAACGCGGTGGGGAACCTGGAAACACCATATATTTT. Translation gives CASSSERGGEPGNTIYF.

This clone was found once. The genes are TRBV28 and TRBJ1-3; no reliable D call. In germline, CDR1 is MDHEN, CDR2 SYDVKM. The CDR3 length is 14 residues. V was clipped by 6 bases and J by 0 bases, with 9 bases between them. The CDR3 DNA reads as TGTGCCAGCAGACGCCAAAGCTCTGGAAACACCATATATTTT. Its protein product is CASRRQSSGNTIYF.

This clone was counted once. The V call is TRBV6-1, the J call TRBJ2-1; 10 bases map to TRBD2. Losses at the gene ends were 3 bases for V and 10 bases for J; bases not matched to a gene: 6. Germline CDR1 reads MNHNS; CDR2 reads SASEGT. The CDR3 runs to 14 residues. This chain's CDR3 is CASSDLAGAGEQFF. The CDR3 DNA sequence: TGTGCCAGCAGTGACCTAGCGGGAGCAGGGGAGCAGTTCTTC.

The chain uses TRBV11-2 and TRBJ2-7, with D perhaps given as TRBD1 or TRBD2 (6 bases each). The CDR3 has 15 residues. Germline CDR1 SGHAT, CDR2 FQNNGV. The V and J ends lost 1 base and 3 bases respectively, with 13 bases between them. CDR3 sequence: CASSLGRGLVYEQYF. CDR3 DNA sequence: TGTGCCAGCAGCTTAGGGAGGGGGTTAGTCTACGAGCAGTACTTC. The variable domain in full, completed from reference TRBV11-2 and TRBJ2-7, reads EAGVAQSPRYKIIEKRQSVAFWCNPISGHATLYWYQQILGQGPKLLIQFQNNGVVDDSQLPKDRFSAERLKGVDSTLKIQPAKLEDSAVYLCASSLGRGLVYEQYFGPGTRLTVT.

The genes are TRBV7-6 and TRBJ2-3; D not certain. The germline V gene encodes CDR1 SGHVS and CDR2 FNYEAQ. The V end lost 5 bases, the J end lost 2 bases, and 5 bases lay between the germline ends. This CDR3 region has 12 residues. The CDR3 DNA follows: TGTGCCAGCAGCCCCGACACAGATACGCAGTATTTT. Its translation is CASSPDTDTQYF.

The chain joins TRBV27 to TRBJ2-7; D perhaps matches TRBD2 (6 bases). Germline CDR1 reads MNHEY; CDR2 reads SMNVEV (reference sequence). This CDR3 is 14 amino acids long. V was trimmed by 1 base and J by 6 bases, leaving 13 bases between them. CDR3 nucleotides: TGTGCCAGCAGTTTATTTAACGGGAGAGGCGAGCAGTACTTC. Translating gives CASSLFNGRGEQYF.

This chain uses TRBV4-2 with TRBJ1-3; possibly TRBD1 for D (5 bases). V lost 0 bases, J lost 4 bases, and 10 bases lay in between. The CDR3 totals 15 residues. The germline V gene has CDR1 LGHNA and CDR2 YNFKEQ. This CDR3 reads CASSQDRTLGNTIYF. The CDR3 DNA follows: TGTGCCAGCAGCCAAGATAGGACACTAGGAAACACCATATATTTT.

The rearrangement links TRBV6-5 to TRBJ2-1; maybe TRBD1 (7 bases). V was shortened by 6 bases and J by 9 bases, with 21 bases between the two germline ends. CDR1 is MNHEY, CDR2 SVGAGI, per germline. The CDR3 is made up of 15 amino acids. CDR3 sequence: CASRPLQGRRSEQFF. CDR3 bases: TGTGCCAGCAGACCACTACAGGGGAGGCGTAGTGAGCAGTTCTTC.

The chain carries TRBV6-5 and TRBJ2-5; TRBD1 aligns across 10 bases. V dropped 6 bases and J dropped 5; count of bases not matched to a gene: 9. The CDR3 runs 15 residues. In germline, CDR1 is MNHEY, CDR2 SVGAGI. CDR3 sequence: CASRPGTGARETQYF. In nucleotides, the CDR3 is TGTGCCAGCAGGCCCGGGACAGGGGCGAGGGAGACCCAGTACTTC.

This chain connects TRBV28 to TRBJ2-7; possible D gene TRBD1, 5 bases. Germline V lookup: CDR1 MDHEN, CDR2 SYDVKM. Trimming pared 1 base from V and 4 bases from J, leaving 17 bases between. The CDR3 has 16 amino acids. The CDR3 sequence: CASSLSASPSGYEQYF. CDR3 coding DNA: TGTGCCAGCAGTTTATCGGCTAGTCCCTCAGGGTACGAGCAGTACTTC.

V usage is TRBV19 and J usage is TRBJ1-4; D not certain. Trimming cost V 9 bases and J 3 bases, with 8 bases left between them. CDR3 length: 12 residues. Germline CDR1 and CDR2: LNHDA and SQIVND (reference sequence). CDR3 loop: CASQDPNEKLFF. CDR3 nucleotides: TGTGCCAGCCAGGACCCTAATGAAAAACTGTTTTTT.

The genes are TRBV5-8 and TRBJ1-5; the D is unclear. This CDR3 comprises 14 residues. CDR1 is SGHTS and CDR2 is YDEGEE in the germline V gene. V was clipped by 2 bases and J by 1 base, with 7 bases between them. DNA for the CDR3: TGTGCCAGCAGCTTTGGCCGGAGCAATCAGCCCCAGCATTTT. Amino acids: CASSFGRSNQPQHF.

This clone came up a few times. J is TRBJ1-1 and V is TRBV7-9; D possibly corresponds to TRBD1 (5 bases). V was shortened by 3 bases and J by 4 bases, with 12 bases between the two germline ends. Germline values: CDR1 SEHNR, CDR2 FQNEAQ (reference sequence). There are 14 residues in the CDR3. The CDR3 protein is CASSFVQGTTEAFF. Written as DNA, the CDR3 is TGTGCCAGCAGCTTTGTTCAGGGAACCACTGAAGCTTTCTTT.

J is TRBJ1-1 and V is TRBV7-2; TRBD1 might be the D (5 bases). The CDR3 is 14 residues long. Germline-derived CDR1 and CDR2 are SGHTA and FQGNSA. Trimming shortened V by 4 bases and J by 1 base, and 10 bases separated the two germline ends. CDR3 sequence: CASSWGGRNTEAFF. DNA of the CDR3: TGTGCCAGCAGCTGGGGGGGGAGGAACACTGAAGCTTTCTTT.

This clone was seen at least ten times. The gene calls are TRBV10-3 and TRBJ1-4, with unresolved D. Trimming removed 4 bases at V and 0 bases at J, with 9 bases between. Germline V gene data show CDR1 as ENHRY and CDR2 as SYGVKD. CDR3 length: 15 residues. Here the CDR3 reads CAISGDPPTNEKLFF. DNA for the CDR3: TGTGCCATCAGTGGTGACCCCCCAACTAATGAAAAACTGTTTTTT.

This chain links TRBV18 with TRBJ1-2, with a possible D match to TRBD1 (5 bases). V shed 5 bases and J shed 7 bases, with 17 bases lying between them. Per the germline V gene, CDR1 is KGHSH and CDR2 is LQKENI. CDR3 length: 14 amino acids. Here the CDR3 DNA reads TGTGCCAGCTCAGTATCTTGGGACCGCTTTGGCTACACCTTC. This encodes CASSVSWDRFGYTF.

The chain is built from TRBV5-1 and TRBJ2-7, with 12 bases lining up with TRBD2. The germline V gene has CDR1 SGHRS and CDR2 YFSETQ. The junction had 5 bases not matched to a gene; V was cut back by 3 bases and J by 1 base. This CDR3 region has 16 residues. The CDR3 reads CASSYILAGGSYEQYF. As DNA, the CDR3 is TGCGCCAGCAGCTATATACTAGCGGGGGGTTCCTACGAGCAGTACTTC.